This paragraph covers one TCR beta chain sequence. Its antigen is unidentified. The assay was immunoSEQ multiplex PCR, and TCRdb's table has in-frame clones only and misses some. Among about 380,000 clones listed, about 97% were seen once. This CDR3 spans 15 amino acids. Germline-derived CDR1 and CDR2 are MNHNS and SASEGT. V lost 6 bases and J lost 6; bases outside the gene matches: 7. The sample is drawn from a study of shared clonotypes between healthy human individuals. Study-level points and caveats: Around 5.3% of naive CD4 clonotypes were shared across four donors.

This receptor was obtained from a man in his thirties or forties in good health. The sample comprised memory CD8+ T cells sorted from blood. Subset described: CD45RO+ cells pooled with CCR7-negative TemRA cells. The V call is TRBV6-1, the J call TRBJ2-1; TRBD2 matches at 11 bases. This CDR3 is CASSSGTSGLNEQFF. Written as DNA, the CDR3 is TGTGCCAGCAGCTCCGGGACTAGCGGACTCAATGAGCAGTTCTTC.